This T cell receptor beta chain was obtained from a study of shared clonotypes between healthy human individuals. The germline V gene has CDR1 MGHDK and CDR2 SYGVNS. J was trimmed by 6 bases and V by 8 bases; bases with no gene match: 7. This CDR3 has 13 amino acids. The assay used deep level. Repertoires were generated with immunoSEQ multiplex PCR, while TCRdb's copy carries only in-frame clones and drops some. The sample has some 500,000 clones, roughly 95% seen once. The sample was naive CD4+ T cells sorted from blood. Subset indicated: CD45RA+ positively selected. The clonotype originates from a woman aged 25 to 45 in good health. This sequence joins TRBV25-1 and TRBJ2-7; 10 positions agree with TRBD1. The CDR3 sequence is CASDTRTGGEQYF. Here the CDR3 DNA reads TGTGCCAGCGATACGCGGACAGGGGGCGAGCAGTACTTC.